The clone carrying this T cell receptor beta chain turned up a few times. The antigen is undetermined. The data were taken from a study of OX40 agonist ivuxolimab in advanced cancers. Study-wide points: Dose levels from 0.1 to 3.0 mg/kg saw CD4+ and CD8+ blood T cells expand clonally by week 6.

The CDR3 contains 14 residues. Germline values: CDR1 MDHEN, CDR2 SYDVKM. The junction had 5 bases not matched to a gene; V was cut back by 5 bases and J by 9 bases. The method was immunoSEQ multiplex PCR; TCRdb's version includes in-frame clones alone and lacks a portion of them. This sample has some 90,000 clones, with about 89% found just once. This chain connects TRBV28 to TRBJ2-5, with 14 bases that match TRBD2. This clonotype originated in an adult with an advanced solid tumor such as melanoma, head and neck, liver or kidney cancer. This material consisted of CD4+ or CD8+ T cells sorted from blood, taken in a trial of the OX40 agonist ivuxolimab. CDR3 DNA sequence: TGTGCCAGCAGTGCGGGACTAGCGGGAGCCGCCCAGTACTTC. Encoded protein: CASSAGLAGAAQYF.